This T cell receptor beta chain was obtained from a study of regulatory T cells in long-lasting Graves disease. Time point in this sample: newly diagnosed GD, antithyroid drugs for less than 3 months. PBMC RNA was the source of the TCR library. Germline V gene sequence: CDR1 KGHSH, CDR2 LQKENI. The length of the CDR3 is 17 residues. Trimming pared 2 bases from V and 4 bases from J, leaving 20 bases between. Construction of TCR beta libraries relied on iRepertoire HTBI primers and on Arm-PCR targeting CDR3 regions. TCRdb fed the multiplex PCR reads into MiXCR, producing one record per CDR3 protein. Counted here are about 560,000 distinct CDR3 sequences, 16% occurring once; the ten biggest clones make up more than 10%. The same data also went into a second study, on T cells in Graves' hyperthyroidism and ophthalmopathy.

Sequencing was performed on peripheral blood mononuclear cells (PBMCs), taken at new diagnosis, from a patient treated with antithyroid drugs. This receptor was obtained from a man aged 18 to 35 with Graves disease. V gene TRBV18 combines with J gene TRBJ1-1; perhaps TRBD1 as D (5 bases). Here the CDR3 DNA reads TGTGCCAGCTCACCATCTAGGCAGGGAGCAGGGAGCACTGAAGCTTTCTTT. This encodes CASSPSRQGAGSTEAFF. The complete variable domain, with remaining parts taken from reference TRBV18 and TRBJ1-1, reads NAGVMQNPRHLVRRRGQEARLRCSPMKGHSHVYWYRQLPEEGLKFMVYLQKENIIDESGMPKERFSAEFPKEGPSILRIQQVVRGDSAAYFCASSPSRQGAGSTEAFFGQGTRLTVV.